The next 22 T cell receptor beta chains were all read from a single sample in a study of OX40 agonist ivuxolimab in advanced cancers. The library came from the immunoSEQ multiplex PCR assay. What TCRdb holds here is the immuneACCESS table cut down to in-frame rearrangements. Part of the clones is not present; checked against another copy, under half of the missing clones reflect an unresolved V gene, and the others are unexplained. This sample comprises 75,000 to 80,000 clones, 65% to 85% of them detected only once. The top ten constitute roughly 4.5% of the sample. Sequenced here: CD4+ or CD8+ T cells sorted from blood, sampled in a trial of the OX40 agonist ivuxolimab. These receptor sequences come from an adult with an advanced solid tumor such as melanoma, head and neck, liver or kidney cancer.

The sample holds a few counts of this clone. The chain employs TRBV11-3 and TRBJ1-6, with TRBD1 matching 10 bases. The germline V gene has CDR1 SGHNT and CDR2 YENEEA. The CDR3 contains 14 residues. J lost 12 bases, V lost 4 bases, and 6 bases had no gene match. In DNA, the CDR3 is TGTGCCAGCAGCTCAGGGACAGGGGAAAAACCCCTCCACTTT. Translation: CASSSGTGEKPLHF.

The chain employs TRBV9 and TRBJ1-4; a weak D match, TRBD1 (6 bases). V was trimmed by 0 bases and J by 6 bases, leaving 9 bases between them. Germline V gene sequence: CDR1 SGDLS, CDR2 YYNGEE. The CDR3 contains 14 residues. CDR3 coding DNA: TGTGCCAGCAGCGTAGGGAGACAGGATGAAAAACTGTTTTTT. Amino acid sequence: CASSVGRQDEKLFF.

J is TRBJ2-7 and V is TRBV5-4; D may match TRBD1 or TRBD2 (5 bases each). From germline, CDR1 is SGHNT and CDR2 YYREEE (reference sequence). This CDR3 region has 12 residues. Trimming pared 0 bases from V and 9 bases from J, leaving 10 bases between. The CDR3 sequence is CASSLEQAGQYF. DNA of the CDR3: TGTGCCAGCAGCTTGGAACAGGCGGGGCAGTACTTC.

The chain recombines TRBV5-1 with TRBJ2-1; D gene ambiguous. V dropped 3 bases and J dropped 10 bases, with 11 bases sitting between them. Germline V gives CDR1 SGHRS, CDR2 YFSETQ. CDR3 length: 12 residues. CDR3 nucleotide sequence: TGCGCCAGCAGCTGGTCCGACCTAGAGCAGTTCTTC. Translation: CASSWSDLEQFF.

The chain joins TRBV19 to TRBJ1-1, with 9 bases that match TRBD1. The CDR3 extends over 16 amino acids. After removal of 6 bases from V and 4 bases from J, the junction contained 12 bases not matched to a gene. Germline values: CDR1 LNHDA, CDR2 SQIVND (reference sequence). CDR3 sequence (DNA): TGTGCCAGTAGCACAGGGGGCGCGGGTAGCGGCACTGAAGCTTTCTTT. Amino acid sequence: CASSTGGAGSGTEAFF.

The chain is built from TRBV2 and TRBJ2-2; TRBD2 matches 14 bases. CDR1 SNHLY and CDR2 FYNNEI come from the germline V gene. This CDR3 region has 17 residues. Trimming removed 6 bases from V and 0 bases from J; junction bases left unmatched: 3. CDR3 sequence (DNA): TGTGCCAGCAGGGTGACTAGCGGGAGGGCGAACACCGGGGAGCTGTTTTTT. As protein: CASRVTSGRANTGELFF.

The chain links TRBV19 to TRBJ1-2; 8 bases map to TRBD1. Germline lookup yields CDR1 LNHDA and CDR2 SQIVND (reference sequence). The J segment lost 6 bases and the V segment lost 4 bases, leaving 1 base of the junction unmatched. This CDR3 is built from 12 residues. The chain's CDR3 is CASSKQGDGYTF. CDR3 DNA sequence: TGTGCCAGTAGTAAACAGGGGGATGGCTACACCTTC.

The CDR3: CASSPAAGPNTEAFF. The CDR3 coding sequence is TGTGCCAGCAGTCCGGCGGCGGGTCCGAACACTGAAGCTTTCTTT. This chain joins TRBV28 and TRBJ1-1; unclear D gene. Germline CDR1 reads MDHEN; CDR2 reads SYDVKM. The CDR3 consists of 15 residues. V was trimmed by 5 bases and J by 1 base, leaving 14 bases between them. The complete variable domain, with remaining parts taken from reference TRBV28 and TRBJ1-1, reads DVKVTQSSRYLVKRTGEKVFLECVQDMDHENMFWYRQDPGLGLRLIYFSYDVKMKEKGDIPEGYSVSREKKERFSLILESASTNQTSMYLCASSPAAGPNTEAFFGQGTRLTVV.

This rearrangement joins TRBV5-4 to TRBJ2-2; TRBD2 aligns across 7 bases. CDR3 size: 16 residues. The V and J ends lost 1 base and 6 bases, in that order; junction bases with no gene match: 9. Germline CDR1 reads SGHNT; CDR2 reads YYREEE (reference sequence). The CDR3 loop reads CASSLIGSGVPGELFF. Written as DNA, the CDR3 is TGTGCCAGCAGCTTGATTGGAAGCGGGGTGCCCGGGGAGCTGTTTTTT. The whole variable domain, filled in from reference TRBV5-4 and TRBJ2-2, reads ETGVTQSPTHLIKTRGQQVTLRCSSQSGHNTVSWYQQALGQGPQFIFQYYREEENGRGNFPPRFSGLQFPNYSSELNVNALELDDSALYLCASSLIGSGVPGELFFGEGSRLTVL.

This chain connects TRBV19 to TRBJ1-1, with 7 bases identical to TRBD1. CDR1 is LNHDA, CDR2 SQIVND, per germline (reference sequence). V shed 5 bases and J 3 bases; nucleotides not matched to a gene: 12. The CDR3 has 16 amino acids. CDR3 region: CASSPRDSRRDTEAFF. The CDR3 DNA sequence: TGTGCCAGTAGTCCCCGGGACAGTCGAAGGGACACTGAAGCTTTCTTT.

About this clone itself: Other DNA sequences in the sample encode the same CDR3. The chain uses TRBV18 and TRBJ2-2; D is perhaps TRBD1 (6 bases). There are 13 residues in the CDR3. Trimming took off 2 bases at V and 7 bases at J, with 8 bases between the two ends. CDR1 and CDR2 from the germline V gene are KGHSH and LQKENI. Here the CDR3 reads CASSPEGVGELFF. The CDR3 DNA follows: TGTGCCAGCTCACCAGAGGGGGTCGGGGAGCTGTTTTTT.

As concerns this clone: The same CDR3 also results from other DNA sequences found in this sample. This chain connects TRBV6-6 to TRBJ2-7; TRBD2 might be the D (5 bases). This CDR3 spans 10 amino acids. Germline-derived CDR1 and CDR2 are MNHNY and SVGAGI (reference sequence). Trimming took off 11 bases at V and 3 bases at J, with 8 bases between the two ends. The CDR3 sequence is CASGGYEQYF. The CDR3 bases are TGTGCCTCAGGAGGCTACGAGCAGTACTTC.

The V call is TRBV5-4, the J call TRBJ1-1; D ambiguous. The CDR3 is 14 amino acids. CDR1 is SGHNT and CDR2 is YYREEE in the germline V gene (reference sequence). V gave up 2 bases and J gave up 7 bases, with 15 bases separating them. CDR3 protein: CASSFGTDENEAFF. The CDR3 bases are TGTGCCAGCAGCTTCGGTACGGACGAGAATGAAGCTTTCTTT.

This clone was picked up a small number of times. V and J are TRBV5-1 and TRBJ2-1; D remains ambiguous. Germline CDR1 and CDR2: SGHRS and YFSETQ. V lost 4 bases and J 8 bases, leaving 13 bases between the germline ends. CDR3 size: 13 residues. The CDR3: CASSVKLGHEQFF. The CDR3 DNA follows: TGCGCCAGCAGCGTTAAGCTAGGGCATGAGCAGTTCTTC.

This clone was seen only once. The rearrangement uses TRBV4-1 and TRBJ2-5; tentative D call: TRBD2 (6 bases). The end of the DNA fits TRBJ2-7 better, so the J call may be wrong. This CDR3 region has 16 residues. CDR1 and CDR2 from the germline V gene are MGHRA and YSYEKL. The CDR3 protein is CASSPPPGESSYEQYF. The CDR3 region has the DNA TGCGCCAGCAGCCCCCCCCCGGGGGAGAGCTCCTACGAGCAGTACTTC.

J is TRBJ2-3 and V is TRBV5-4, with D unclear. V lost 7 bases and J 0 bases, leaving 12 bases between the germline ends. The CDR3 is 14 amino acids. Per the germline V gene, CDR1 is SGHNT and CDR2 is YYREEE (reference sequence). As DNA, the CDR3 is TGTGCCAGCGGCCAAGGTGGGAGCACAGATACGCAGTATTTT. Translation gives CASGQGGSTDTQYF.

The chain combines TRBV6-6 with TRBJ1-5; D possibly corresponds to TRBD1 (5 bases). CDR1 is MNHNY, CDR2 SVGAGI, per germline (reference sequence). Between the trimmed V and J ends, which lost 6 bases and 8 bases, there was a span of 14 bases. The CDR3 has 13 amino acids. CDR3 nucleotide sequence: TGTGCCAGCAGGCGGGACCGCATAGAGCCCCAGCATTTT. Translation: CASRRDRIEPQHF.

The chain uses TRBV11-2 and TRBJ1-1; D is uncertain. The CDR3 consists of 13 residues. V was shortened by 0 bases and J by 1 base, with 3 bases between the two germline ends. Germline V gives CDR1 SGHAT, CDR2 FQNNGV. The CDR3 coding sequence is TGTGCCAGCAGCTTAGACCCGAACACTGAAGCTTTCTTT. Protein product: CASSLDPNTEAFF.

The genes are TRBV6-5 and TRBJ2-5; D unresolved. The J call may be incorrect, as the DNA end agrees better with TRBJ2-7. The CDR3 consists of 15 residues. Germline CDR1 is MNHEY and CDR2 is SVGAGI. Here the CDR3 DNA reads TGTGCCAGCAGTACCCGCCAATCCGCCAACTACGAGCAGTACTTC. Protein: CASSTRQSANYEQYF.

This chain connects TRBV19 to TRBJ2-5; D is ambiguous. The CDR3 has 14 residues. Trimming removed 3 bases from V and 5 bases from J, with 13 bases in between. Germline CDR1 LNHDA, CDR2 SQIVND (reference sequence). CDR3 in amino acids: CASSISSKRETQYF. The CDR3 DNA reads TGTGCCAGTAGTATCTCTAGTAAGCGCGAGACCCAGTACTTC.

This chain joins TRBV7-2 and TRBJ2-7; D is possibly TRBD1 or TRBD2 (6 bases each). This CDR3 has 14 residues. V was pared by 5 bases and J by 3 bases, with 14 bases between. The germline V gene encodes CDR1 SGHTA and CDR2 FQGNSA. The CDR3 coding sequence is TGTGCCAGCAGCCCCGGGGGCGGAGTCTACGAGCAGTACTTC. Translated, it gives CASSPGGGVYEQYF. The full variable domain, rest sourced from reference TRBV7-2 and TRBJ2-7, is GAGVSQSPSNKVTEKGKDVELRCDPISGHTALYWYRQSLGQGLEFLIYFQGNSAPDKSGLPSDRFSAERTGGSVSTLTIQRTQQEDSAVYLCASSPGGGVYEQYFGPGTRLTVT.

The V gene is TRBV13, the J gene TRBJ2-5, with D perhaps TRBD1 (6 bases). The last part of the DNA fits TRBJ2-7 better; the J call may be wrong. CDR3 length: 19 amino acids. In germline, CDR1 is PRHDT, CDR2 FYEKMQ (reference sequence). The CDR3 is CASSLVLIGGGRGSDEQYF. CDR3 nucleotides: TGTGCCAGCAGCTTAGTCCTGATTGGTGGTGGCAGGGGATCGGACGAGCAGTACTTC.